The 15 T cell receptor beta chains reported below all come from one sample, sequenced in a study of spatial heterogeneity in lung cancer (dated by TCRdb to between 2019 and 2020). Libraries were prepared through 5' RACE. Instrument on record: NextSeq 500. The raw public data were reprocessed by TCRdb itself: fastp quality trimming at Q25, MiXCR clonotype calling, in-frame beta chains only. Each entry merges the rows of one CDR3 protein and shows their most common DNA and genes. This sample holds roughly 48,000 distinct CDR3 sequences; 12% were observed only once. Together, the top ten hold roughly 40% of the sample. The time point label, read with the paper, signifies: sample taken at primary tumor resection. Whole RNA extracted from tumor and nontumor lung tissue, or from cryopreserved PBMC samples, was used for TCR sequencing without cell sorting. Sequenced here: PBMCs, sampled at surgery. The origin of the receptors is a female donor with early-stage non-small cell lung cancer.

This clonotype was found a few times. The CDR3 nucleotides are TGTGCCTGGAGTATAAGCCTATACAATCAGCCCCAGCATTTT. Its translation: CAWSISLYNQPQHF. The chain has TRBV30 and TRBJ1-5; D is ambiguous. This CDR3 comprises 14 residues. Germline V lookup: CDR1 GTSNPN, CDR2 SVGIG (reference sequence). Trimming took 2 bases from V and 3 from J, leaving 11 bases between them.

The chain links TRBV20-1 to TRBJ2-5; 10 bases match TRBD1. Unmatched junction bases numbered 14, after V lost 6 bases and J lost 4 bases. The CDR3 totals 16 residues. Germline V lookup: CDR1 DFQATT, CDR2 SNEGSKA (reference sequence). This chain's CDR3 is CSAPRQGARLAETQYF. The CDR3, as DNA: TGCAGTGCGCCACGACAGGGGGCGCGATTAGCAGAGACCCAGTACTTC.

There are a few counts of this clonotype. The rearrangement joins TRBV18 to TRBJ1-3; no reliable D call. Germline values: CDR1 KGHSH, CDR2 LQKENI. Trimming stripped 3 bases from V and 0 bases from J, with 12 bases between. The CDR3 has 16 residues. The CDR3 region has the DNA TGTGCCAGCTCACCTACGGGTACCTACTCTGGAAACACCATATATTTT. Its protein is CASSPTGTYSGNTIYF.

This clonotype showed up many times. The chain couples TRBV3-1 to TRBJ2-3; the match to TRBD2 covers 10 bases. V gave up 0 bases and J gave up 4 bases; unmatched junction bases: 7. The CDR3 contains 17 residues. The V gene's germline CDR1 is LGHDT and CDR2 YNNKEL (reference sequence). CDR3 region: CASSQDALAGESDTQYF. The DNA for the CDR3 is TGTGCCAGCAGCCAAGATGCCCTAGCGGGGGAATCAGATACGCAGTATTTT.

This clonotype appeared many times. J is TRBJ2-1 and V is TRBV11-2, with no clear D. V was trimmed by 5 bases and J by 10 bases, leaving 18 bases between them. Germline V gives CDR1 SGHAT, CDR2 FQNNGV. CDR3 size: 14 residues. As DNA, the CDR3 is TGTGCCAGCAGCCCGTTGGGCAGCCGACAAGAGCAGTTCTTC. It encodes CASSPLGSRQEQFF.

In this sample, this clonotype turned up a few times. The chain is built from TRBV7-9 and TRBJ2-1; no clear D gene. The germline V gene has CDR1 SEHNR and CDR2 FQNEAQ (reference sequence). The CDR3 is 10 amino acids. V shed 1 base and J shed 16 bases, with 8 bases lying between them. The CDR3 bases are TGTGCCAGCAGCTTAGATCTACAATTCTTC. Its translation: CASSLDLQFF.

This sequence joins TRBV10-3 and TRBJ2-7; 9 bases match TRBD2. This CDR3 is 17 amino acids long. Looked up from germline, CDR1 is ENHRY and CDR2 is SYGVKD. J lost 0 bases, V lost 6 bases, and 12 bases had no gene match. CDR3 coding DNA: TGTGCCATCAGGGGGTCACTAGCGGGTCTGAGCTCCTACGAGCAGTACTTC. As protein: CAIRGSLAGLSSYEQYF.

The V and J genes are TRBV5-1 and TRBJ1-1; D not resolved. Looked up from germline, CDR1 is SGHRS and CDR2 is YFSETQ. This CDR3 comprises 15 residues. Deletions cut 1 base from V and 1 base from J, with 11 bases between. CDR3 amino acids: CASSLTASQNTEAFF. Written as DNA, the CDR3 is TGCGCCAGCAGCTTGACGGCTTCCCAGAACACTGAAGCTTTCTTT.

This chain joins TRBV14 and TRBJ2-5; D may be TRBD2 (5 bases). Trimming pared 1 base from V and 1 base from J, leaving 16 bases between. Germline assignment: CDR1 SGHDN and CDR2 FVKESK. There are 17 residues in the CDR3. CDR3 in amino acids: CASSQVVGLRGQETQYF. The CDR3 coding sequence is TGTGCCAGCAGCCAAGTAGTAGGTCTTCGGGGCCAAGAGACCCAGTACTTC.

This clonotype was counted between two and nine times. The J gene is TRBJ2-1, the V gene TRBV11-1; TRBD2 matches 7 bases. Germline V gene data show CDR1 as SGHAT and CDR2 as FQDESV (reference sequence). Losses at the gene ends were 1 base for V and 9 bases for J; bases not matched to a gene: 6. The CDR3 extends over 14 amino acids. The CDR3: CASSLEAGVGEQFF. The CDR3 DNA reads as TGTGCCAGCAGCTTAGAGGCGGGGGTGGGTGAGCAGTTCTTC.

V and J are TRBV12-3 or TRBV12-4 and TRBJ2-7, with no clear D. V was cut by 2 bases and J by 6 bases, with 8 bases left in between. CDR3 length: 12 residues. The DNA for the CDR3 is TGTGCCAGCAGTTTACCTGGTTCCGAGCAGTACTTC. Residues: CASSLPGSEQYF.

This clonotype was seen ten or more times. The V and J genes are TRBV18 and TRBJ1-1; maybe TRBD1 (5 bases). Germline V gene data show CDR1 as KGHSH and CDR2 as LQKENI. The V and J ends lost 6 bases and 1 base respectively, with 9 bases between them. The CDR3 loop spans 13 amino acids. The CDR3 DNA sequence: TGTGCCAGCTCTGGACAAGCGAACACTGAAGCTTTCTTT. Translated, it gives CASSGQANTEAFF. Drawing the rest from reference TRBV18 and TRBJ1-1, the complete variable domain is NAGVMQNPRHLVRRRGQEARLRCSPMKGHSHVYWYRQLPEEGLKFMVYLQKENIIDESGMPKERFSAEFPKEGPSILRIQQVVRGDSAAYFCASSGQANTEAFFGQGTRLTVV.

V is TRBV19 and J is TRBJ1-5, with TRBD1 identical over 10 bases. Trimming at V came to 5 bases and at J to 6 bases, leaving 10 bases not matched to a gene. The CDR3 runs to 16 residues. Germline lookup yields CDR1 LNHDA and CDR2 SQIVND (reference sequence). CDR3 loop: CASSFRGDRGGQPQHF. CDR3 DNA sequence: TGTGCCAGTAGTTTCCGGGGGGACAGGGGCGGTCAGCCCCAGCATTTT. The whole variable domain, filled in from reference TRBV19 and TRBJ1-5, reads DGGITQSPKYLFRKEGQNVTLSCEQNLNHDAMYWYRQDPGQGLRLIYYSQIVNDFQKGDIAEGYSVSREKKESFPLTVTSAQKNPTAFYLCASSFRGDRGGQPQHFGDGTRLSIL.

This clonotype showed up just a few times. The CDR3 region has the DNA TGCAGTGCACCGGGGGGGCCGAGAGATACGCAGTATTTT. It translates to CSAPGGPRDTQYF. The rearrangement links TRBV20-1 to TRBJ2-3; 8 bases map to TRBD2. CDR3 length equals 13 residues. Germline CDR1 DFQATT, CDR2 SNEGSKA (reference sequence). V gave up 6 bases and J gave up 5 bases; unmatched junction bases: 7.

The V gene is TRBV10-2, the J gene TRBJ1-2, with TRBD1 as a possible D gene (5 bases). V was trimmed by 6 bases and J by 7 bases, leaving 12 bases between them. Per germline, CDR1 WSHSY and CDR2 SAAADI. CDR3 length: 12 residues. DNA of the CDR3: TGCGCCAGCAGGGGGACGTATTCTGGCTACACCTTC. Protein sequence: CASRGTYSGYTF.